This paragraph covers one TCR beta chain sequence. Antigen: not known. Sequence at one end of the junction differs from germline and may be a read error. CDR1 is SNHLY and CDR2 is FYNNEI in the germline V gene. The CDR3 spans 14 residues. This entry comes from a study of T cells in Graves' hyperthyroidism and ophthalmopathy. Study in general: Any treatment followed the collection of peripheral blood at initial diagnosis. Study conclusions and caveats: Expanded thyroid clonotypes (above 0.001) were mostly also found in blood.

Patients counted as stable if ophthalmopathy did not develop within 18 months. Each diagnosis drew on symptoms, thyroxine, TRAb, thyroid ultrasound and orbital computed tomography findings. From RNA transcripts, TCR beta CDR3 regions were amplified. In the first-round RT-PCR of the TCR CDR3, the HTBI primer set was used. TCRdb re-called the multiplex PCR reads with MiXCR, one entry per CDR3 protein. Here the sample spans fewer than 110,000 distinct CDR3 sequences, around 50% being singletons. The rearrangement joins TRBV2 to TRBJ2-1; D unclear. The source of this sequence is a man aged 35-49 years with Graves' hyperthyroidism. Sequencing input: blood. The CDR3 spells CASNRVQSYNVQFF. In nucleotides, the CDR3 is TGTGCCAGCAACCGGGTTCAATCCTACAATGTGCAGTTCTTC.